Shown below are 19 T cell receptor beta chains from a single sample sequenced in a study of T cell repertoires in cytomegalovirus infection. Each CDR3 protein is one row after TCRdb ran MiXCR on the reads. The table includes approximately 190,000 distinct CDR3 sequences, over 25% detected once. Sequencing used PBMCs. These receptors were obtained from a human donor in good health (CMV status not recorded). Some clones in this sample may be carry-over from other donors' samples.

The CDR3 DNA reads TGTGCCAGCAGCGCCTACCGGGGGACAGACTTCTATGGCTACACCTTC. This translates into CASSAYRGTDFYGYTF. The gene calls are TRBV7-2 and TRBJ1-2, with TRBD1 identical over 7 bases. Unmatched junction bases numbered 13, after V lost 5 bases and J lost 4 bases. Per the germline V gene, CDR1 is SGHTA and CDR2 is FQGNSA. The CDR3 is 16 residues long.

A few counts support this clonotype. The chain joins TRBV6-1 to TRBJ1-1, with a weak D call TRBD1 (5 bases). CDR1 is MNHNS and CDR2 is SASEGT in the germline V gene. The CDR3 consists of 14 residues. Trimming took off 7 bases at V and 0 bases at J, with 12 bases between the two ends. CDR3 nucleotide sequence: TGTGCCAGCAACTTCGACAGACTGAACACTGAAGCTTTCTTT. It is translated as CASNFDRLNTEAFF.

The J gene is TRBJ2-1, the V gene TRBV7-8; the D gene is possibly TRBD1 (6 bases). The germline V gene has CDR1 SGHVS and CDR2 FQNEAQ. The CDR3 spans 15 residues. The ends were cut back, 5 bases at V and 1 base at J, with 12 bases in the middle. The CDR3 DNA follows: TGTGCCAGCAGCCCAGGGGAAAGGTCCTACAATGAGCAGTTCTTC. Its translation: CASSPGERSYNEQFF.

The chain carries TRBV9 and TRBJ1-1, with 8 bases matching TRBD1. This CDR3 contains 14 residues. Germline CDR1 reads SGDLS; CDR2 reads YYNGEE. V shed 7 bases, J shed 3 bases, and the junction held 8 bases outside the gene matches. CDR3 protein: CASRLQGGDTEAFF. Written as DNA, the CDR3 is TGTGCCAGCCGCTTACAGGGGGGGGACACTGAAGCTTTCTTT.

A few counts support this clonotype. This rearrangement joins TRBV9 to TRBJ2-7; TRBD1 aligns across 7 bases. This CDR3 has 14 amino acids. Germline loops: CDR1 SGDLS, CDR2 YYNGEE. V lost 2 bases, J lost 5 bases, and 7 bases stayed unmatched. CDR3 residues: CASSVDRDFHEQYF. CDR3 coding DNA: TGTGCCAGCAGCGTTGACAGGGATTTCCACGAGCAGTACTTC.

The chain combines TRBV10-3 with TRBJ1-2; no definite D call. The CDR3 totals 15 residues. V lost 2 bases to trimming and J lost 4 bases, with 14 bases between them. From germline, CDR1 is ENHRY and CDR2 SYGVKD. The chain's CDR3 is CAISEKEQPSYGYTF. The CDR3 DNA follows: TGTGCCATCAGTGAGAAAGAGCAGCCGAGCTATGGCTACACCTTC.

This clonotype showed up many times. The chain recombines TRBV7-2 with TRBJ1-6; possibly TRBD1 for D (6 bases). CDR3 length equals 13 residues. The germline CDR1 and CDR2 sequences are SGHTA and FQGNSA. Trimming removed 6 bases at V and 7 bases at J, with 10 bases between. Here the CDR3 DNA reads TGTGCCAGCAGATATGGGACAAATTCACCCCTCCACTTT. Its protein is CASRYGTNSPLHF.

The chain employs TRBV4-1 and TRBJ1-2; 10 bases fit TRBD1. CDR3 length equals 17 residues. V shed 3 bases, J shed 0 bases, and the junction held 7 bases outside the gene matches. Germline CDR1 is MGHRA and CDR2 is YSYEKL. The CDR3 sequence is CASSHNFGQGANYGYTF. The CDR3 region has the DNA TGCGCCAGCAGCCATAACTTCGGACAGGGGGCTAACTATGGCTACACCTTC.

This clonotype occurred a few times. The chain employs TRBV29-1 and TRBJ1-2; D not resolved. This CDR3 has 13 residues. V shed 6 bases and J shed 6 bases, with 17 bases lying between them. The germline V gene encodes CDR1 SQVTM and CDR2 ANQGSEA. The CDR3 bases are TGCAGCGTATTGGTGTGGGGTGGAGATGGCTACACCTTC. This encodes CSVLVWGGDGYTF. The full variable domain, its missing parts supplied by reference TRBV29-1 and TRBJ1-2, is SAVISQKPSRDICQRGTSLTIQCQVDSQVTMMFWYRQQPGQSLTLIATANQGSEATYESGFVIDKFPISRPNLTFSTLTVSNMSPEDSSIYLCSVLVWGGDGYTFGSGTRLTVV.

This clonotype was recorded a few times. The chain has TRBV7-2 and TRBJ2-7; D remains unclear. Looked up from germline, CDR1 is SGHTA and CDR2 is FQGNSA. Trimming shortened V by 3 bases and J by 7 bases, and 7 bases separated the two germline ends. This CDR3 contains 11 residues. CDR3 protein: CASSFLGEQYF. The DNA of the CDR3 is TGTGCCAGCAGCTTTTTGGGAGAGCAGTACTTC. Variable domain in full (rest from reference TRBV7-2 and TRBJ2-7): GAGVSQSPSNKVTEKGKDVELRCDPISGHTALYWYRQSLGQGLEFLIYFQGNSAPDKSGLPSDRFSAERTGGSVSTLTIQRTQQEDSAVYLCASSFLGEQYFGPGTRLTVT.

There are a few counts of this clonotype. The chain recombines TRBV19 with TRBJ1-1, with D hard to call. CDR3 length equals 13 residues. The V end lost 5 bases, the J end lost 4 bases, and 11 bases lay between the germline ends. Germline CDR1 reads LNHDA; CDR2 reads SQIVND (reference sequence). The CDR3 reads CASSSVAGTEAFF. The CDR3 DNA follows: TGTGCCAGTAGTTCCGTTGCGGGCACTGAAGCTTTCTTT.

This clonotype occurred many times. The CDR3 DNA is TGTGCCAGCAGCTTATTTCCGGGAGAGACCCAGTACTTC. This translates into CASSLFPGETQYF. The chain has TRBV7-2 and TRBJ2-5; D is unresolved. Germline V lookup: CDR1 SGHTA, CDR2 FQGNSA. The CDR3 extends over 13 amino acids. The V gene lost 2 bases and the J gene lost 4 bases, with 8 bases spanning the gap. Full variable domain (rest looked up from reference TRBV7-2 and TRBJ2-5): GAGVSQSPSNKVTEKGKDVELRCDPISGHTALYWYRQSLGQGLEFLIYFQGNSAPDKSGLPSDRFSAERTGGSVSTLTIQRTQQEDSAVYLCASSLFPGETQYFGPGTRLLVL.

The chain couples TRBV10-3 to TRBJ1-5; D call uncertain. From germline, CDR1 is ENHRY and CDR2 SYGVKD. CDR3 length: 12 residues. Trimming stripped 11 bases from V and 4 bases from J, with 12 bases between. The CDR3 DNA follows: TGTGCCTCCCAACTCCGAAATCAGCCCCAGCATTTT. Translation: CASQLRNQPQHF.

The chain employs TRBV4-2 and TRBJ1-2; 7 positions agree with TRBD1. CDR1 LGHNA and CDR2 YNFKEQ come from the germline V gene. The CDR3 is made up of 14 amino acids. V dropped 0 bases and J dropped 8; count of bases not matched to a gene: 6. As DNA, the CDR3 is TGTGCCAGCAGCCAAGAGGGACAGACGGGAGGCTACACCTTC. Translating gives CASSQEGQTGGYTF.

The V call is TRBV7-2, the J call TRBJ1-6; D not resolved. This CDR3 spans 12 amino acids. V was trimmed by 5 bases and J by 7 bases, leaving 6 bases between them. CDR1 SGHTA and CDR2 FQGNSA come from the germline V gene. In DNA, the CDR3 is TGTGCCAGCAGCCAGCCGAATTCACCCCTCCACTTT. Translating it yields CASSQPNSPLHF.

Only a few counts were recorded for this clonotype. The rearrangement joins TRBV12-3 or TRBV12-4 to TRBJ1-1, with D tentatively TRBD1 (6 bases). The ends were cut back, 7 bases at V and 1 base at J, with 13 bases in the middle. This CDR3 contains 14 residues. The DNA for the CDR3 is TGTGCCAGCACCCGGGACACCGCGAACACTGAAGCTTTCTTT. Protein: CASTRDTANTEAFF.

This clonotype was seen more than once but under ten times. The chain uses TRBV5-1 and TRBJ2-7; 7 bases are shared with TRBD1. V was clipped by 2 bases and J by 6 bases; unmatched bases: 11. The germline CDR1 and CDR2 sequences are SGHRS and YFSETQ. The CDR3 has 15 residues. The CDR3 nucleotides read TGCGCCAGCAGCTTAGTCACTGGGACAGACTCCGAGCAGTACTTC. This translates into CASSLVTGTDSEQYF.

This clonotype was found a few times. The V call is TRBV7-8, the J call TRBJ1-6; maybe TRBD1 (5 bases). V gave up 1 base and J gave up 5 bases, with 12 bases separating them. This CDR3 contains 16 residues. The V gene's germline CDR1 is SGHVS and CDR2 FQNEAQ. Here the CDR3 reads CASSLGQTINNSPLHF. CDR3 bases: TGTGCCAGCAGCTTAGGACAGACGATTAATAATTCACCCCTCCACTTT.

The V call is TRBV4-1, the J call TRBJ1-4; D not certain. The V end lost 0 bases, the J end lost 0 bases, and 23 bases lay between the germline ends. CDR3 length: 21 residues. CDR1 is MGHRA, CDR2 YSYEKL, per germline. This chain's CDR3 is CASSQDRTSALTFATNEKLFF. CDR3 DNA: TGCGCCAGCAGCCAAGATCGGACCAGCGCCCTTACCTTTGCAACTAATGAAAAACTGTTTTTT.